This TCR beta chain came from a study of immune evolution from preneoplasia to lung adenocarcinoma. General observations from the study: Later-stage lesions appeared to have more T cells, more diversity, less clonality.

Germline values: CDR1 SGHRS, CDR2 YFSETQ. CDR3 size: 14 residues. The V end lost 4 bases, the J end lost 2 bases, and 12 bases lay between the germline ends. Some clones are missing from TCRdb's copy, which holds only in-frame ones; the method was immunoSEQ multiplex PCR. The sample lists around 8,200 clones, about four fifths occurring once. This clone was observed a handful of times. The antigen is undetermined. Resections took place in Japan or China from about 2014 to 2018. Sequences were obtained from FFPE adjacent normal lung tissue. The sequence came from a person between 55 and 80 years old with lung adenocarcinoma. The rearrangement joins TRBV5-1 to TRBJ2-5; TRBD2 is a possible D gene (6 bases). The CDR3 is CASSGAGGQETQYF. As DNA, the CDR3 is TGCGCCAGCAGCGGAGCTGGGGGGCAAGAGACCCAGTACTTC. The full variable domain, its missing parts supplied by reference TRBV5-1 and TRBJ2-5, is KAGVTQTPRYLIKTRGQQVTLSCSPISGHRSVSWYQQTPGQGLQFLFEYFSETQRNKGNFPGRFSGRQFSNSRSEMNVSTLELGDSALYLCASSGAGGQETQYFGPGTRLLVL.